The 8 T cell receptor beta chains below were found in one sample sequenced in a study of T cell changes during pregnancy in multiple sclerosis. TCRdb keeps only in-frame clones here, not all; method: immunoSEQ multiplex PCR. The sample holds 40,000 or so clones, roughly 90% seen once. The sample consisted of CD4+ T cells from peripheral blood mononuclear cells, taken in the third trimester of pregnancy. These receptors came from a female donor with multiple sclerosis, enrolled in a pregnancy study.

The chain recombines TRBV9 with TRBJ2-2; weak D call: TRBD1 (5 bases). Germline V lookup: CDR1 SGDLS, CDR2 YYNGEE. The ends were cut back, 0 bases at V and 0 bases at J, with 18 bases in the middle. This CDR3 is 19 amino acids long. The CDR3 DNA reads TGTGCCAGCAGCGTAGATGGACACCGCCCGACCACGAACACCGGGGAGCTGTTTTTT. Amino acid sequence: CASSVDGHRPTTNTGELFF.

The chain employs TRBV4-1 and TRBJ2-3; 9 nucleotides match TRBD2. The ends lost 1 base at V and 9 bases at J; junction bases unmatched: 11. The CDR3 has 16 residues. CDR1 MGHRA and CDR2 YSYEKL come from the germline V gene. CDR3 coding DNA: TGCGCCAGCAGCCAAGGGCTAGCGGGATGGGAAGGCACGCAGTATTTT. Encoded protein: CASSQGLAGWEGTQYF.

The chain recombines TRBV5-6 with TRBJ2-1; 13 positions agree with TRBD2. Germline V gene lookup returns CDR1 SGHDT and CDR2 YYEEEE. The V and J ends lost 3 bases and 8 bases, in that order; junction bases with no gene match: 5. This CDR3 contains 15 residues. In nucleotides, the CDR3 is TGTGCCAGCAGCTCGCCGGGACTAGCGGGATATGAGCAGTTCTTC. It encodes CASSSPGLAGYEQFF. The full variable domain, completed using reference TRBV5-6 and TRBJ2-1, is DAGVTQSPTHLIKTRGQQVTLRCSPKSGHDTVSWYQQALGQGPQFIFQYYEEEERQRGNFPDRFSGHQFPNYSSELNVNALLLGDSALYLCASSSPGLAGYEQFFGPGTRLTVL.

The chain couples TRBV7-2 to TRBJ2-3; 8 bases are a match to TRBD2. Losses at the gene ends were 1 base for V and 0 bases for J; bases not matched to a gene: 9. The CDR3 is 18 residues long. Germline CDR1 SGHTA, CDR2 FQGNSA. The CDR3 loop is CASSLGGLAGSSTDTQYF. In DNA form, the CDR3 reads TGTGCCAGCAGCTTAGGGGGATTAGCGGGGTCTAGCACAGATACGCAGTATTTT.

CDR3 region: CSVKGSSNEKLFF. CDR3 nucleotide sequence: TGCAGCGTTAAAGGTTCTTCTAATGAAAAACTGTTTTTT. This sequence joins TRBV29-1 and TRBJ1-4, with D hard to call. V dropped 5 bases and J dropped 3 bases, with 10 bases sitting between them. Germline assignment: CDR1 SQVTM and CDR2 ANQGSEA. There are 13 residues in the CDR3.

V usage is TRBV7-8 and J usage is TRBJ2-7; 10 nucleotides align to TRBD1. The germline gives CDR1 SGHVS, CDR2 FQNEAQ. V was clipped by 2 bases and J by 4 bases; unmatched bases: 2. CDR3 size: 14 residues. In DNA form, the CDR3 reads TGTGCCAGCAGCTTACGGGACAGGGGATACGAGCAGTACTTC. Its protein product is CASSLRDRGYEQYF.

This clone was recorded once. The CDR3 DNA reads TGTGCCAGCAACAGTCCGTCTGGGTCGGACTATGGCTACACCTTC. It encodes CASNSPSGSDYGYTF. The chain combines TRBV28 with TRBJ1-2; D not certain. This CDR3 spans 15 amino acids. V was shortened by 7 bases and J by 3 bases, with 18 bases between the two germline ends. The germline CDR1 and CDR2 sequences are MDHEN and SYDVKM.

This chain uses TRBV19 with TRBJ2-7, with D perhaps matching TRBD1 (6 bases). V lost 6 bases to trimming and J lost 0 bases, with 9 bases between them. The CDR3 has 13 residues. CDR1 is LNHDA, CDR2 SQIVND, per germline (reference sequence). The CDR3 protein is CASRNRASYEQYF. As DNA, the CDR3 is TGTGCCAGTAGAAACAGGGCCTCCTACGAGCAGTACTTC.